These 24 T cell receptor beta chains came from one sample sequenced in a study of identical twins. One entry per CDR3 protein results from TCRdb running MiXCR on the 5' RACE reads. The sample yields over 550,000 distinct CDR3 sequences, under 8.5% seen once. The same data also went into a second study, on yellow fever vaccine responses in identical twins.

Sequenced sample: PBMCs. The receptors stem from a woman in her late teens or twenties in good health.

This chain uses TRBV12-3 or TRBV12-4 with TRBJ2-1; tentatively, D is TRBD2 (6 bases). The V end lost 3 bases, the J end lost 7 bases, and 13 bases lay between the germline ends. The CDR3 consists of 14 residues. As DNA, the CDR3 is TGTGCCAGCAGTTTTGGAGGGATATTGAATGAGCAGTTCTTC. Translating gives CASSFGGILNEQFF.

This clonotype has ten or more counts. This sequence joins TRBV12-3 or TRBV12-4 and TRBJ1-1; D remains unclear. The CDR3 runs 15 residues. V lost 0 bases, J lost 0 bases, and 8 bases lay in between. CDR3 protein: CASSLALPVNTEAFF. For the CDR3, the DNA is TGTGCCAGCAGTTTAGCGCTTCCAGTGAACACTGAAGCTTTCTTT.

The chain recombines TRBV29-1 with TRBJ2-5, with 11 bases identical to TRBD2. The CDR3 is made up of 14 amino acids. The V gene end was trimmed by 6 bases and the J gene end by 1 base; junction bases not matched to a gene: 4. Germline V gene data show CDR1 as SQVTM and CDR2 as ANQGSEA. The CDR3 nucleotides read TGCAGCGTACACGGGACTAGCGGCCAAGAGACCCAGTACTTC. Protein product: CSVHGTSGQETQYF.

This clonotype has ten or more counts. The chain joins TRBV5-1 to TRBJ2-2; TRBD2 aligns across 13 bases. This CDR3 comprises 18 residues. V was pared by 7 bases and J by 6 bases, with 15 bases of the junction left unmatched. Germline V gives CDR1 SGHRS, CDR2 YFSETQ. The CDR3 loop reads CASATGTSGNSRPGELFF. CDR3 nucleotide sequence: TGCGCCAGCGCAACCGGGACTAGCGGGAATAGTCGTCCCGGGGAGCTGTTTTTT.

This clonotype has ten or more counts. The CDR3, as DNA: TGTGCCAGCAGCCAAGATAGGCCGGCGTATCGGGCCTACAATGAGCAGTTCTTC. This translates into CASSQDRPAYRAYNEQFF. This sequence joins TRBV14 and TRBJ2-1; no definite D call. The CDR3 runs to 18 residues. Germline V gene lookup returns CDR1 SGHDN and CDR2 FVKESK. Trimming took off 0 bases at V and 2 bases at J, with 17 bases between the two ends.

This clonotype was seen a single time. The J gene is TRBJ2-4, the V gene TRBV4-3, with 11 bases that match TRBD2. This CDR3 spans 23 amino acids. The V gene's germline CDR1 is LGHNA and CDR2 YSLEER. V lost 1 base to trimming and J lost 0 bases; unmatched junction nucleotides: 20. In DNA form, the CDR3 reads TGCGCCAGCAGCCAAGCAGGAGAGGGAGGTCAGGGACTAGCGGCCCTAGCCAAAAACATTCAGTACTTC. Protein product: CASSQAGEGGQGLAALAKNIQYF.

CDR3 nucleotide sequence: TGCAGCGTTGATGATGGGGGGGAGACCCAGTACTTC. This sequence encodes CSVDDGGETQYF. The rearrangement uses TRBV29-1 and TRBJ2-5; D might be TRBD2 (6 bases). The CDR3 sequence is 12 residues long. Trimming cost V 3 bases and J 5 bases, with 10 bases left between them. Germline values: CDR1 SQVTM, CDR2 ANQGSEA.

There are many counts of this clonotype. The chain employs TRBV29-1 and TRBJ1-6, with D possibly TRBD1 on 6 matching bases. Germline-derived CDR1 and CDR2 are SQVTM and ANQGSEA. The CDR3 loop spans 13 amino acids. Trimming removed 3 bases from V and 13 bases from J, with 16 bases in between. The CDR3 DNA sequence: TGCAGCGTTGAGGAGATACAGGGAGGGCCCCTCCACTTT. Its protein is CSVEEIQGGPLHF.

This clonotype occurred a few times. The V and J genes are TRBV27 and TRBJ2-2; D is ambiguous. Germline V gene data show CDR1 as MNHEY and CDR2 as SMNVEV (reference sequence). CDR3 length equals 13 residues. Trimming removed 1 base at V and 3 bases at J, with 3 bases between. The CDR3 nucleotides are TGTGCCAGCAGTTTATTTTACACCGGGGAGCTGTTTTTT. Its translation: CASSLFYTGELFF.

There are many counts of this clonotype. In nucleotides, the CDR3 is TGCAGTGCCACGGACAGGGGGACTGGCGCTGAAGCTTTCTTT. It yields the protein CSATDRGTGAEAFF. The chain joins TRBV20-1 to TRBJ1-1; 10 bases fit TRBD1. The CDR3 is 14 residues long. Germline trimming cut 6 bases from V and 6 bases from J; bases unmatched to any gene: 10. Germline V lookup: CDR1 DFQATT, CDR2 SNEGSKA (reference sequence).

V usage is TRBV28 and J usage is TRBJ2-5; D perhaps matches TRBD2 (7 bases). The germline V and J ends were trimmed by 7 bases and 0 bases, with 21 bases remaining between them. This CDR3 has 17 residues. Germline-derived CDR1 and CDR2 are MDHEN and SYDVKM. CDR3 bases: TGTGCCAGCACCCGATTCGGGGGGTCAGGGGACCAAGAGACCCAGTACTTC. Its translation is CASTRFGGSGDQETQYF.

This clonotype was seen ten or more times. The chain combines TRBV12-3 or TRBV12-4 with TRBJ2-7, with D possibly called TRBD1 or TRBD2 (6 bases each). V dropped 1 base and J dropped 4 bases, with 14 bases sitting between them. The CDR3 totals 15 residues. Here the CDR3 DNA reads TGTGCCAGCAGTTTAGGTGGAGGGGGTGCTTACGAGCAGTACTTC. Its translation: CASSLGGGGAYEQYF.

V usage is TRBV3-1 and J usage is TRBJ2-7; TRBD2 matches 7 bases. V lost 2 bases, J lost 3 bases, and 1 base stayed unmatched. The V gene's germline CDR1 is LGHDT and CDR2 YNNKEL (reference sequence). The CDR3 spans 13 residues. CDR3 sequence: CASSQRGGYEQYV. CDR3 coding DNA: TGTGCCAGCAGCCAACGCGGGGGCTACGAGCAGTACGTC.

In this sample, this clonotype turned up many times. The chain joins TRBV15 to TRBJ2-2, with D hard to call. The CDR3 has 15 amino acids. The V gene's germline CDR1 is LNHNV and CDR2 YYDKDF (reference sequence). V was cut by 1 base and J by 1 base, with 7 bases left in between. The DNA of the CDR3 is TGTGCCACCAGCAGAGGACGGCTGAACACCGGGGAGCTGTTTTTT. Residues: CATSRGRLNTGELFF.

This chain links TRBV24-1 with TRBJ2-3, with D tentatively TRBD1 (6 bases). The V gene's germline CDR1 is KGHDR and CDR2 SFDVKD. V gave up 3 bases and J gave up 2 bases, with 14 bases separating them. The CDR3 sequence is 16 residues long. CDR3 sequence (DNA): TGTGCCACCAGTGATCGGACAGTTTTCCACACAGATACGCAGTATTTT. Its protein product is CATSDRTVFHTDTQYF.

This clonotype came up a few times. The rearrangement uses TRBV6-5 and TRBJ1-1; D possibly corresponds to TRBD1 (5 bases). The germline V gene has CDR1 MNHEY and CDR2 SVGAGI. This CDR3 comprises 12 residues. Trimming pared 6 bases from V and 10 bases from J, leaving 15 bases between. CDR3 in amino acids: CASSPSRDRAFF. The CDR3 region has the DNA TGTGCCAGCAGCCCATCCAGGGATAGAGCTTTCTTT.

This clonotype has ten or more counts. V is TRBV5-6 and J is TRBJ2-5; D ambiguous. Trimming took 0 bases from V and 2 from J, leaving 8 bases between them. The length of the CDR3 is 14 residues. CDR1 and CDR2 (germline): SGHDT, YYEEEE. The CDR3 region has the DNA TGTGCCAGCAGCTTGGGCTCGCTTCAAGAGACCCAGTACTTC. This gives the protein CASSLGSLQETQYF.

The rearrangement joins TRBV5-5 to TRBJ2-2; D possibly corresponds to TRBD1 (5 bases). Germline values: CDR1 SGHKS, CDR2 YYEKEE (reference sequence). The CDR3 covers 16 residues. The V and J ends lost 1 base and 5 bases respectively, with 15 bases between them. Here the CDR3 DNA reads TGTGCCAGCAGCTTGAATGCAGGGCTTGGGACCGGGGAGCTGTTTTTT. This sequence encodes CASSLNAGLGTGELFF.

This clonotype was counted a few times. V and J are TRBV14 and TRBJ2-1; D is unresolved. Germline loops: CDR1 SGHDN, CDR2 FVKESK. The CDR3 totals 13 residues. Between the trimmed V and J ends, which lost 4 bases and 7 bases, there was a span of 11 bases. CDR3 nucleotides: TGTGCCAGCAGCCGTGGTAGTGAGAATGAGCAGTTCTTC. Its translation: CASSRGSENEQFF. Supplemented by reference TRBV14 and TRBJ2-1, the full variable domain reads EAGVTQFPSHSVIEKGQTVTLRCDPISGHDNLYWYRRVMGKEIKFLLHFVKESKQDESGMPNNRFLAERTGGTYSTLKVQPAELEDSGVYFCASSRGSENEQFFGPGTRLTVL.

At least ten counts were recorded for this clonotype. The chain uses TRBV5-6 and TRBJ1-1; D is undetermined. V lost 1 base to trimming and J lost 1 base, with 8 bases between them. From germline, CDR1 is SGHDT and CDR2 YYEEEE. The CDR3 length is 14 residues. The CDR3 nucleotides are TGTGCCAGCAGCTTGACGGCAAGGAACACTGAAGCTTTCTTT. Its translation is CASSLTARNTEAFF.

This chain connects TRBV12-3 or TRBV12-4 to TRBJ1-6; no clear D gene. This CDR3 comprises 15 residues. The germline V and J ends were trimmed by 6 bases and 0 bases, with 9 bases remaining between them. The CDR3 DNA sequence: TGTGCCAGCAGACCAGTGGGCTCCTATAATTCACCCCTCCACTTT. Translating gives CASRPVGSYNSPLHF.

This clonotype was detected many times. V usage is TRBV28 and J usage is TRBJ2-4; D uncertain. Between the trimmed V and J ends, which lost 7 bases and 1 base, there was a span of 11 bases. This CDR3 region has 14 residues. Germline values: CDR1 MDHEN, CDR2 SYDVKM. In nucleotides, the CDR3 is TGTGCCAGCAACCAATCGGGCGCCAAAAACATTCAGTACTTC. Amino acid sequence: CASNQSGAKNIQYF.

This clonotype has just a few counts. The chain recombines TRBV15 with TRBJ2-1; 11 nucleotides align to TRBD1. Germline CDR1 and CDR2: LNHNV and YYDKDF (reference sequence). Trimming at V came to 9 bases and at J to 9 bases, leaving 7 bases not matched to a gene. This CDR3 has 13 residues. The DNA of the CDR3 is TGTGCCACTCGGGACGGGACAGGGGGTGAGCAGTTCTTC. Translation: CATRDGTGGEQFF. The full variable domain, in which reference TRBV15 and TRBJ2-1 provide the parts outside the CDR3, is DAMVIQNPRYQVTQFGKPVTLSCSQTLNHNVMYWYQQKSSQAPKLLFHYYDKDFNNEADTPDNFQSRRPNTSFCFLDIRSPGLGDTAMYLCATRDGTGGEQFFGPGTRLTVL.

This chain links TRBV29-1 with TRBJ1-1, with 7 bases matching TRBD1. After removal of 7 bases from V and 6 bases from J, the junction contained 14 bases not matched to a gene. CDR3 length equals 14 residues. Germline CDR1 SQVTM, CDR2 ANQGSEA. CDR3 coding DNA: TGCAGCGCCCGCCAGATTACAGGGGTCGCTGAAGCTTTCTTT. Protein product: CSARQITGVAEAFF.